The rows below give T cell receptor beta chains drawn from one sample of a study of Graves' ophthalmopathy and Graves' hyperthyroidism. TCRdb used MiXCR to reprocess the multiplex PCR reads, holding one entry per CDR3 protein. The sample yields 580,000 or so distinct CDR3 sequences, roughly 39% seen once. The sequenced material came from peripheral blood or thyroid tissue (not recorded which). The receptors derive from an adult man with Graves' hyperthyroidism. Each CDR3 is given with its conserved first and last residue. Each record gives: J gene, V gene, D gene, clone size, CDR3 DNA, CDR3 protein. A D gene is named only where the DNA matches it firmly. Rows give clone size only sometimes, using once, few, many, or a class for an expanded clone.

J gene: TRBJ2-5
V gene: TRBV6-1
D gene: TRBD1
clone size: many
CDR3 DNA: TGTGCCAGCAGACTTGACAGGGGTAGGGAGACCCAGTACTTC
CDR3 protein: CASRLDRGRETQYF

J gene: TRBJ1-2
V gene: TRBV24-1
D gene: -
clone size: many
CDR3 DNA: TGTGCCACCAGTTCGAGTATTAGGGAAATCGGCTACACCTTC
CDR3 protein: CATSSSIREIGYTF

J gene: TRBJ2-3
V gene: TRBV19
D gene: -
clone size: many
CDR3 DNA: TGTGCCAGTAGTCCGACCACCCGCACAGATACGCAGTATTTT
CDR3 protein: CASSPTTRTDTQYF

J gene: TRBJ1-1
V gene: TRBV19
D gene: TRBD1
clone size: -
CDR3 DNA: TGTGCCAGTAGTAACCGGGACAGGGCGAACACTGAAGCTTTCTTT
CDR3 protein: CASSNRDRANTEAFF

J gene: TRBJ1-2
V gene: TRBV6-5
D gene: -
clone size: many
CDR3 DNA: TGTGCCAGCAGTCCCAGACCAGACTATGGCTACACCTTC
CDR3 protein: CASSPRPDYGYTF

J gene: TRBJ1-1
V gene: TRBV27
D gene: -
clone size: many
CDR3 DNA: TGTGCCAGCAGTTTCGGACACCACACTGAAGCTTTCTTT
CDR3 protein: CASSFGHHTEAFF

J gene: TRBJ1-3
V gene: TRBV11-2
D gene: TRBD1
clone size: many
CDR3 DNA: TGTGCCAGCAGCCCTAGGCGGGGACAGGGCTCTGGAAACACCATATATTTT
CDR3 protein: CASSPRRGQGSGNTIYF

J gene: TRBJ2-5
V gene: TRBV24-1
D gene: TRBD2
clone size: -
CDR3 DNA: TGTGCCACCAGTGACCCCGGACTAGCGGAACAAGAGACCCAGTACTTC
CDR3 protein: CATSDPGLAEQETQYF

J gene: TRBJ1-6
V gene: TRBV28
D gene: -
clone size: few
CDR3 DNA: TGTGCCAGCAGTAGGGTTAGCTATAATTCACCCCTCCACTTT
CDR3 protein: CASSRVSYNSPLHF

J gene: TRBJ2-7
V gene: TRBV20-1
D gene: -
clone size: -
CDR3 DNA: TGCAGTGCTAGAGATGGGGTAGTTGAGCAGTACTTC
CDR3 protein: CSARDGVVEQYF

J gene: TRBJ2-6
V gene: TRBV7-2
D gene: -
clone size: -
CDR3 DNA: TGTGCCAGCAGCCCCAGCGGGGGGGCCAACGTCCTGACTTTC
CDR3 protein: CASSPSGGANVLTF

J gene: TRBJ2-2
V gene: TRBV10-3
D gene: -
clone size: many
CDR3 DNA: TGTGCCATCAGTGACTCAACGGCGGGCGGGGAGCTGTTTTTT
CDR3 protein: CAISDSTAGGELFF

J gene: TRBJ1-5
V gene: TRBV12-3/TRBV12-4
D gene: TRBD1
clone size: many
CDR3 DNA: TGTGCCAGCAGTTTGTGGACAGGGGGCGATCAGCCCCAGCATTTT
CDR3 protein: CASSLWTGGDQPQHF

J gene: TRBJ1-5
V gene: TRBV2
D gene: -
clone size: once
CDR3 DNA: TGTGCCAGCAGCGTAAGACAGACCCAAGAGACCCAGCATTTT
CDR3 protein: CASSVRQTQETQHF

J gene: TRBJ2-5
V gene: TRBV2
D gene: -
clone size: -
CDR3 DNA: TGTGCCGGGGGCGGGTACCAAGAGACCCAGTACTTC
CDR3 protein: CAGGGYQETQYF

J gene: TRBJ2-5
V gene: TRBV5-1
D gene: -
clone size: -
CDR3 DNA: TGCGCCAGCAGCTTGGCGCGGACGACACAAGAGACCCAGTACTTC
CDR3 protein: CASSLARTTQETQYF

J gene: TRBJ1-5
V gene: TRBV24-1
D gene: TRBD1
clone size: many
CDR3 DNA: TGTGCCACCAGGGGGACAGGGATGAATCAGCCCCAGCATTTT
CDR3 protein: CATRGTGMNQPQHF

J gene: TRBJ2-5
V gene: TRBV15
D gene: -
clone size: -
CDR3 DNA: TGTGCCACCAGCAGAGGTAAATCGAGCCTGTACCAAGAGACCCAGTACTTC
CDR3 protein: CATSRGKSSLYQETQYF

J gene: TRBJ1-1
V gene: TRBV7-9
D gene: -
clone size: many
CDR3 DNA: TGTGCCAGCAGCTTAGACGGGGCCAGTCAAGCTTTCTTT
CDR3 protein: CASSLDGASQAFF

J gene: TRBJ1-2
V gene: TRBV28
D gene: TRBD1
clone size: -
CDR3 DNA: TGTGCCAGCAGCTGGACAGGGGTAGCTGGCTACACCTTC
CDR3 protein: CASSWTGVAGYTF

J gene: TRBJ1-1
V gene: TRBV20-1
D gene: TRBD1
clone size: many
CDR3 DNA: TGCAGTGCTTCGAAGGGGGCTATGAACACTGAAGCTTTCTTT
CDR3 protein: CSASKGAMNTEAFF

J gene: TRBJ2-7
V gene: TRBV9
D gene: -
clone size: many
CDR3 DNA: TGTGCCAGCAGCGTAGGGACAGCTGCCTACGAGCAGTACTTC
CDR3 protein: CASSVGTAAYEQYF

J gene: TRBJ1-1
V gene: TRBV7-9
D gene: TRBD1
clone size: many
CDR3 DNA: TGTGCCAGCAGCTTAGCTACTATTGGACAGGGGAGGAACACTGAAGCTTTCTTT
CDR3 protein: CASSLATIGQGRNTEAFF

J gene: TRBJ1-6
V gene: TRBV29-1
D gene: TRBD1
clone size: many
CDR3 DNA: TGCAGCGTCCGGGACAGGGACATAAATTCACCCCTCCACTTT
CDR3 protein: CSVRDRDINSPLHF

J gene: TRBJ2-7
V gene: TRBV28
D gene: -
clone size: -
CDR3 DNA: TGTGCCAGCAGCAAAAAAGGCTACGAGCAGTACTTC
CDR3 protein: CASSKKGYEQYF

J gene: TRBJ1-4
V gene: TRBV2
D gene: -
clone size: -
CDR3 DNA: TGTGCCAGTAGACAAACAACTAATGAAAAACTGTTTTTT
CDR3 protein: CASRQTTNEKLFF

J gene: TRBJ2-1
V gene: TRBV2
D gene: -
clone size: -
CDR3 DNA: TGTGCCAGCAGTGTAAGGCGGGGAGCGTACAATGAGCAGTTCTTC
CDR3 protein: CASSVRRGAYNEQFF

J gene: TRBJ2-7
V gene: TRBV9
D gene: TRBD2
clone size: many
CDR3 DNA: TGTGCCAGCAGCGTAGGTGGGCTAGCGGGATACTACGAGCAGTACTTC
CDR3 protein: CASSVGGLAGYYEQYF

J gene: TRBJ2-7
V gene: TRBV29-1
D gene: -
clone size: many
CDR3 DNA: TGCAGCGTTGAAGATTGGAATGAGGGATTGATCGAGCAGTACTTC
CDR3 protein: CSVEDWNEGLIEQYF

J gene: TRBJ2-1
V gene: TRBV12-3/TRBV12-4
D gene: -
clone size: -
CDR3 DNA: TGTGCCAGCAGTCCCGCCAACAATGAGCAGTTCTTC
CDR3 protein: CASSPANNEQFF

J gene: TRBJ2-7
V gene: TRBV7-9
D gene: -
clone size: many
CDR3 DNA: TGTGCCAGCAGCTCCACCACCCCCGGGGGTGAGCAGTACTTC
CDR3 protein: CASSSTTPGGEQYF

J gene: TRBJ1-5
V gene: TRBV5-1
D gene: -
clone size: few
CDR3 DNA: TGCGCCAGCAGCAGCGGGACAAATAGCAATCAGCCCCAGCATTTT
CDR3 protein: CASSSGTNSNQPQHF

J gene: TRBJ2-1
V gene: TRBV29-1
D gene: TRBD2
clone size: -
CDR3 DNA: TGCAGCGGTACTAGCGGTGACAATGAGCAGTTCTTC
CDR3 protein: CSGTSGDNEQFF

J gene: TRBJ2-5
V gene: TRBV13
D gene: -
clone size: -
CDR3 DNA: TGTGCCAGCAGCTTACGCAGTTTGGAGACCCAGTACTTC
CDR3 protein: CASSLRSLETQYF

J gene: TRBJ1-4
V gene: TRBV10-3
D gene: -
clone size: -
CDR3 DNA: TGTGCCATCAGTGGGGCAGGCAGTGAAAAACTGTTTTTT
CDR3 protein: CAISGAGSEKLFF

J gene: TRBJ2-2
V gene: TRBV27
D gene: -
clone size: -
CDR3 DNA: TGTGCCAGCAGTTTATCGGAAGGGCCCGGGGAGCTGTTTTTT
CDR3 protein: CASSLSEGPGELFF

J gene: TRBJ1-6
V gene: TRBV5-4
D gene: -
clone size: many
CDR3 DNA: TGTGCCAGCAGCTTGGTAGCAGGGAATAATTCACCCCTCCACTTT
CDR3 protein: CASSLVAGNNSPLHF

J gene: TRBJ2-3
V gene: TRBV24-1
D gene: TRBD1
clone size: -
CDR3 DNA: TGTGCCACCGGGACAGACCCTAGCACAGATACGCAGTATTTT
CDR3 protein: CATGTDPSTDTQYF

J gene: TRBJ2-5
V gene: TRBV2
D gene: -
clone size: many
CDR3 DNA: TGTGCCAGCAGTGAAGCAGCAAGGCGACAAGAGACCCAGTACTTC
CDR3 protein: CASSEAARRQETQYF

J gene: TRBJ2-2
V gene: TRBV5-1
D gene: -
clone size: many
CDR3 DNA: TGCGCCAGCAGCTTGTTACAGGGGAACACCGGGGAGCTGTTTTTT
CDR3 protein: CASSLLQGNTGELFF

J gene: TRBJ2-7
V gene: TRBV29-1
D gene: TRBD1
clone size: few
CDR3 DNA: TGCAGCGTTGGGGGACAGGGGGCAGGGAACGAGCAGTACTTC
CDR3 protein: CSVGGQGAGNEQYF

J gene: TRBJ1-2
V gene: TRBV20-1
D gene: TRBD1
clone size: -
CDR3 DNA: TGCAGTGCTCCGGACAGGGGCGACACCTTC
CDR3 protein: CSAPDRGDTF

J gene: TRBJ1-5
V gene: TRBV6-5
D gene: TRBD1
clone size: -
CDR3 DNA: TGTGCCAGCAGCCGCGGAGGGGGCAGGCATCAGCCCCAGCATTTT
CDR3 protein: CASSRGGGRHQPQHF

J gene: TRBJ1-6
V gene: TRBV9
D gene: -
clone size: many
CDR3 DNA: TGTGCCAGCAGCGTTAACACGGGAGGTTCACCCCTCCACTTT
CDR3 protein: CASSVNTGGSPLHF

J gene: TRBJ1-1
V gene: TRBV29-1
D gene: TRBD1
clone size: -
CDR3 DNA: TGCAGCTCACCTCCGCCGTACGGGACAGGGGGGAACACTGAAGCTTTCTTT
CDR3 protein: CSSPPPYGTGGNTEAFF

J gene: TRBJ2-7
V gene: TRBV5-1
D gene: -
clone size: many
CDR3 DNA: TGCGCCAGCAGCTCAGGACGGCCCTCCTACGAGCAGTACTTC
CDR3 protein: CASSSGRPSYEQYF

J gene: TRBJ1-5
V gene: TRBV20-1
D gene: TRBD1
clone size: many
CDR3 DNA: TGCAGTGCTAGACCCGGGACAGGGCGAGGGCAGCCCCAGCATTTT
CDR3 protein: CSARPGTGRGQPQHF

J gene: TRBJ1-2
V gene: TRBV9
D gene: -
clone size: many
CDR3 DNA: TGTGCCAGCAGCACAGACAGAGATTATGGCTACACCTTC
CDR3 protein: CASSTDRDYGYTF

J gene: TRBJ1-6
V gene: TRBV28
D gene: TRBD1
clone size: -
CDR3 DNA: TGTGCCAGCACCCTCCGGACAGGGACAGTCCCTAATTCACCCCTCCACTTT
CDR3 protein: CASTLRTGTVPNSPLHF

J gene: TRBJ1-2
V gene: TRBV2
D gene: TRBD1
clone size: once
CDR3 DNA: TGTGCCAGCGAGCCAACAGGGGGGGGAAACGGCTACACCTTC
CDR3 protein: CASEPTGGGNGYTF

J gene: TRBJ2-3
V gene: TRBV25-1
D gene: -
clone size: few
CDR3 DNA: TGTGCCAGCAGTGAATACATGACAGATACGCAGTATTTT
CDR3 protein: CASSEYMTDTQYF

J gene: TRBJ2-7
V gene: TRBV20-1
D gene: TRBD2
clone size: -
CDR3 DNA: TGCAGTGCTAGCAAGGCGGGGGATGTTGAGCAGTACTTC
CDR3 protein: CSASKAGDVEQYF

J gene: TRBJ2-5
V gene: TRBV11-2
D gene: TRBD2
clone size: -
CDR3 DNA: TGTGCCAGCAGCCCAGATATAGCGGGGGGGATACAAGAGACCCAGTACTTC
CDR3 protein: CASSPDIAGGIQETQYF

J gene: TRBJ1-2
V gene: TRBV7-8
D gene: -
clone size: -
CDR3 DNA: TGTGCCAGCAGCTTAGTGGGTACCCGCTACACCTTC
CDR3 protein: CASSLVGTRYTF

J gene: TRBJ1-2
V gene: TRBV24-1
D gene: -
clone size: once
CDR3 DNA: TGTGCCACCAGATATAATTCCGGGACGTCGAACTATGGCTACACCTTC
CDR3 protein: CATRYNSGTSNYGYTF

J gene: TRBJ2-2
V gene: TRBV7-2
D gene: -
clone size: -
CDR3 DNA: TGTGCCAGCAGCTTAGCGGCTAGCGGGGAGCTGTTTTTT
CDR3 protein: CASSLAASGELFF

J gene: TRBJ2-2
V gene: TRBV19
D gene: TRBD2
clone size: many
CDR3 DNA: TGTGCCAGTATCGGGACTAGCGGGGCCACCGGGGAGCTGTTTTTT
CDR3 protein: CASIGTSGATGELFF

J gene: TRBJ2-7
V gene: TRBV6-5
D gene: -
clone size: -
CDR3 DNA: TGTGCCAGCAGTTCCCCCGGGGGAGCCTACGAGCAGTACTTC
CDR3 protein: CASSSPGGAYEQYF

J gene: TRBJ2-7
V gene: TRBV7-6
D gene: TRBD2
clone size: many
CDR3 DNA: TGTGCCAGCAGCTTATATCGGGCGGGGGGCACCTCGGCCGCCGAGCAGTACTTC
CDR3 protein: CASSLYRAGGTSAAEQYF